The next 17 T cell receptor beta chains were all read from a single sample in a study of CD8+CD57+ T cells in acquired aplastic anemia. The template for TCR beta VDJ and CDR3 sequence profiling was genomic DNA. TCRdb itself ran the reads through MiXCR, one entry per CDR3 protein. The repertoire has about 270,000 distinct CDR3 sequences, 82% of them found once; the top ten carry approximately 40%. Patients sequenced had flow cytometry evidence of CD8+CD57+ cell expansion. Sequencing was performed on sorted CD4+, CD8+, or CD8+CD57+ T cells (not recorded which) from PBMCs. These receptors all stem from a human donor with aplastic anemia.

This clonotype showed up just once. The junction does not match germline at one end; this may be a read error. The chain uses TRBV7-2 and TRBJ2-6, with D unresolved. This CDR3 has 15 amino acids. Per germline, CDR1 SGHTA and CDR2 FQGNSA. The CDR3 is CASSLEGSGANVLTF. In nucleotides, the CDR3 is TGCGCCAGCAGCTTGGAAGGTTCTGGGGCCAACGTCCTGACTTTC. Full variable domain (rest looked up from reference TRBV7-2 and TRBJ2-6): GAGVSQSPSNKVTEKGKDVELRCDPISGHTALYWYRQSLGQGLEFLIYFQGNSAPDKSGLPSDRFSAERTGGSVSTLTIQRTQQEDSAVYLCASSLEGSGANVLTFGAGSRLTVL.

The V and J genes are TRBV2 and TRBJ1-2; D uncertain. CDR3 size: 10 residues. Trimming took off 4 bases at V and 10 bases at J, with 7 bases between the two ends. The germline V gene encodes CDR1 SNHLY and CDR2 FYNNEI. The DNA of the CDR3 is TGTGCCAGCAGTGGGACCATCTACACCTTC. Amino acids: CASSGTIYTF.

This clonotype was seen once. At one boundary the junction diverges from the germline segment, which might be a read error. This rearrangement joins TRBV7-3 to TRBJ2-3; 10 bases line up with TRBD1. This CDR3 is built from 14 residues. The V gene's germline CDR1 is SGHTA and CDR2 FQGTGA. The CDR3 DNA is TGTGCCAGCAGCTCAGGAGGGGACAGGGGTGTTTATGGCTTT. Encoded protein: CASSSGGDRGVYGF.

For this clonotype: Germline is not matched at one junction end, which may reflect a read error. The V gene is TRBV7-9, the J gene TRBJ2-3, with D hard to call. The CDR3 totals 14 residues. Germline V gene data show CDR1 as SEHNR and CDR2 as FQNEAQ (reference sequence). The CDR3 bases are TGTGCCAGCAGCTTAGCGCGAGCTCCCGATACGCAGACCTTT. This sequence encodes CASSLARAPDTQTF.

This clonotype is a singleton in its sample. The chain links TRBV7-9 to TRBJ2-5; no firm D call. Germline CDR1 reads SEHNR; CDR2 reads FQNEAQ (reference sequence). CDR3 length equals 14 residues. V lost 2 bases and J lost 3, with 10 bases in between. In nucleotides, the CDR3 is TGTGCCAGCAGCTTATCAGGCGCGGAAGAGACCCAGTACTTC. Protein product: CASSLSGAEETQYF.

This rearrangement joins TRBV7-8 to TRBJ2-7, with no clear D. Deletions cut 3 bases from V and 1 base from J, with 22 bases between. CDR3 length: 18 amino acids. Germline-derived CDR1 and CDR2 are SGHVS and FQNEAQ. The chain's CDR3 is CASSFHPDADTLSYEQYV. The CDR3 DNA is TGTGCCAGCAGCTTTCATCCAGACGCGGATACCCTTTCCTACGAGCAGTACGTC.

The V and J genes are TRBV10-3 and TRBJ2-2; possibly TRBD1 for D (5 bases). V gave up 0 bases and J gave up 1 base, with 12 bases separating them. The CDR3 totals 17 residues. The germline gives CDR1 ENHRY, CDR2 SYGVKD. The CDR3 region is CAISESSPGQNTGELFF. CDR3 in DNA: TGTGCCATCAGTGAGTCTTCGCCAGGACAGAACACCGGGGAGCTGTTTTTT.

V gene TRBV6-5 combines with J gene TRBJ1-1; D gene ambiguous. CDR1 is MNHEY, CDR2 SVGAGI, per germline. The V gene lost 6 bases and the J gene lost 0 bases, with 11 bases spanning the gap. The length of the CDR3 is 14 residues. The DNA of the CDR3 is TGTGCCAGCAGGACATCTCGGGTGAACACTGAAGCTTTCTTT. Amino acids: CASRTSRVNTEAFF.

In regard to this clonotype: The junction departs from the called germline gene at one end, perhaps through a read error. V and J are TRBV24-1 and TRBJ2-3, with D perhaps matching TRBD2 (6 bases). Looked up from germline, CDR1 is KGHDR and CDR2 is SFDVKD. The CDR3 runs to 14 residues. Here the CDR3 reads CASSVLGGYDKQYF. The CDR3 DNA follows: TGTGCCAGCAGTGTATTGGGAGGCTACGATAAGCAGTATTTC.

In regard to this clonotype: An end of the junction does not agree with germline; a read error may underlie this. The chain joins TRBV7-8 to TRBJ2-1, with D unresolved. Germline lookup yields CDR1 SGHVS and CDR2 FQNEAQ. The CDR3 spans 13 residues. The CDR3 spells CASSLSRRNETQF. In DNA form, the CDR3 reads TGTGCCAGCAGCTTATCCCGAAGGAATGAGACGCAGTTC.

In the case of this clonotype: This is likely a read error, given that the CDR3 carries no conserved phenylalanine or tryptophan at its end. No DNA is shown, since the ends of the CDR3 on it are uncertain; the CDR3 is the one TCRdb lists. The chain joins TRBV2 to TRBJ2-6. Germline CDR1 is SNHLY and CDR2 is FYNNEI. A total of 16 residues make up the CDR3, ends included. CDR3 sequence: CASSLAGSYGANVVTC.

About this clonotype: An end of the junction does not agree with germline; a read error may underlie this. The gene calls are TRBV15 and TRBJ1-1; D call uncertain. CDR1 LNHNV and CDR2 YYDKDF come from the germline V gene (reference sequence). CDR3 length equals 13 residues. The CDR3 region has the DNA TGTGCCAGCAGCCAAGGTGAGAACACTGAAGCTTTCTTT. Its protein is CASSQGENTEAFF.

This clonotype appeared once. The chain recombines TRBV20-1 with TRBJ1-2; D not resolved. Per germline, CDR1 DFQATT and CDR2 SNEGSKA (reference sequence). Deletions cut 6 bases from V and 5 bases from J, with 4 bases between. The CDR3 is 9 amino acids. This chain's CDR3 is CSAGYGYTF. In nucleotides, the CDR3 is TGCAGTGCCGGGTATGGCTACACCTTC.

V gene TRBV7-8 combines with J gene TRBJ2-3, with 7 positions matching TRBD1. CDR3 size: 13 residues. Germline V lookup: CDR1 SGHVS, CDR2 FQNEAQ. Losses at the gene ends were 5 bases for V and 7 bases for J; bases not matched to a gene: 6. The CDR3 DNA sequence: TGTGCCAGCAGCCTGACAGGGTTTAATACGCAGTATTTT. This translates into CASSLTGFNTQYF.

The chain employs TRBV11-2 and TRBJ2-6, with D unresolved. Germline values: CDR1 SGHAT, CDR2 FQNNGV. The CDR3 totals 16 residues. Trimming left V 6 bases short and J 4 bases short, with 16 bases between. CDR3 sequence: CASSVVVTSGANVLTF. CDR3 DNA sequence: TGTGCCAGCAGTGTAGTGGTTACGAGCGGGGCCAACGTCCTGACTTTC.

This clonotype was recorded at least ten times. This rearrangement joins TRBV7-8 to TRBJ1-1; D not certain. This CDR3 has 15 amino acids. V lost 0 bases and J lost 5, with 13 bases in between. Germline assignment: CDR1 SGHVS and CDR2 FQNEAQ. Here the CDR3 reads CASSLAGGPDTEAFF. The CDR3 nucleotides read TGTGCCAGCAGCTTAGCGGGAGGTCCCGATACTGAAGCTTTCTTT. Drawing the rest from reference TRBV7-8 and TRBJ1-1, the complete variable domain is GAGVSQSPRYKVAKRGQDVALRCDPISGHVSLFWYQQALGQGPEFLTYFQNEAQLDKSGLPSDRFFAERPEGSVSTLKIQRTQQEDSAVYLCASSLAGGPDTEAFFGQGTRLTVV.

About this clonotype itself: No conserved phenylalanine or tryptophan ends this CDR3, so it is likely a read error. The DNA is omitted, as the CDR3 cannot be located on it reliably, and the CDR3 follows TCRdb's listing. The chain recombines TRBV7-9 with TRBJ1-1; the table assigns TRBD1, which was not confirmed against the DNA. Germline-derived CDR1 and CDR2 are SEHNR and FQNEAQ (reference sequence). The CDR3 is 13 residues long, ends included. The CDR3 reads CASSLIPGELFFC.